This T cell receptor beta chain was recorded in a study of cytomegalovirus exposure and HLA in healthy donors (dated by TCRdb to the late 2010s). At the level of the whole study: According to a later analysis, the 120 or so validation repertoires were produced on the same platform as the roughly 720 repertoires of the first cohort. The study aimed to test whether cataloging public T cell receptors could reveal signatures of past pathogen exposure. Along with the approximately 650-subject first cohort, a separate validation cohort of some 130 different subjects was used. High-throughput TCR immunosequencing, statistical association of individual TCRs with disease status, and machine learning were combined to predict cytomegalovirus infection status.

Donors formed part of the validation cohort, which comprised 95 to 150 subjects and was distinct from the first cohort of under 850 subjects. Results the study describes overall, beyond this receptor: Cytomegalovirus status was reported to be diagnosed by the classifier with high specificity and sensitivity in both the original and validation cohorts. A later analysis found that TCRs clustered in the first cohort also tended to co-occur in the 120 validation repertoires, with more than 90% of cluster scores above 0. The authors suggested that the approach could potentially be extended to other disease states and immunological phenotypes. All 110 or so repertoires were used to score co-occurrence in the validation cohort in a later analysis, because that analysis had no HLA typing for the cohort. In vitro tests confirmed that a few of the cytomegalovirus-associated TCR beta chains recognize cytomegalovirus antigens. While some public TCRs were present in many individuals, most TCR sequences turned up only very rarely across donors. The study gave a list of 150 to 200 TCR beta chains associated with cytomegalovirus.

On this clone itself: Its antigen target is currently unknown. Within one base of it there is no much larger clone, and no base qualities were kept.

The receptor library was made with the immunoSEQ multiplex PCR assay. The source study handled its data this way. A statistical classification framework was developed to diagnose cytomegalovirus status using the catalog of TCR beta chain sequences. TCRdb retrieved this table from immuneACCESS and kept in-frame rearrangements only. Not all clones are present; in checked studies, unresolved V genes account for under half, and no reason is known for the remainder. V and J calls and clone size follow that table, whereas D and trimming were derived from the DNA. Counted in this sample were 100,000 to 130,000 clones; around 95% of them appeared once. Of the sample, roughly 0.67% falls within the top ten clones. Including the terminal cysteine and phenylalanine, the CDR3 comprises 15 residues. Just CDR3 DNA is preserved here, 45 bases in frame from base 1. CDR1 and CDR2, per the germline V gene, are MNHEY and SVGAGI. V is cut by 6 bases and J by 1 base, and the space between the germline ends is 14 bases.

The chain uses TRBV6-5 and TRBJ2-3, with TRBD2 tentatively as D gene (6 bases match). Material for sequencing was PBMCs. This TCR derives from a woman under 30 in good health and CMV-seronegative. The DNA reads as follows: TGTGCCAGCAGGGCCATTGGAGGGGGCACAGATACGCAGTATTTT. This is translated as CASRAIGGGTDTQYF.